This T cell receptor beta chain was observed in a study of cytomegalovirus exposure and HLA in healthy donors. This clone was counted once. Its cognate antigen is unknown. Likely unrecorded immune exposures existed in these nominally healthy donors. CDR3 size: 15 residues. Germline assignment: CDR1 SGHRS and CDR2 YFSETQ. V was clipped by 4 bases and J by 11 bases; unmatched bases: 11. The study, taken as a whole, reports: There were 160 or so TCR beta chains listed as cytomegalovirus-associated. There were some V segments, including TRBV6-2 and TRBV6-3, excluded as indistinguishable.

Vbeta (60) and Jbeta (13) primers were used in the PCR. Sequencing used immunoSEQ multiplex PCR; TCRdb keeps in-frame clones, though not all of them. In the table there are 90,000 to 130,000 clones, 80% to 85% of which are singletons. V is TRBV5-1 and J is TRBJ2-5, with 13 bases fitting TRBD2. The receptor's source is a woman aged 55-69 years in good health and CMV-seropositive. The sequenced sample consisted of PBMCs. This chain's CDR3 is CASSPGLAGDGEQYF. Written as DNA, the CDR3 is TGCGCCAGCAGCCCTGGACTAGCGGGAGATGGGGAGCAGTACTTC. The whole variable domain, filled in from reference TRBV5-1 and TRBJ2-5, reads KAGVTQTPRYLIKTRGQQVTLSCSPISGHRSVSWYQQTPGQGLQFLFEYFSETQRNKGNFPGRFSGRQFSNSRSEMNVSTLELGDSALYLCASSPGLAGDGEQYFGPGTRLLVL.